Listed below are T cell receptor beta chains from one sample, sequenced in a study of cytomegalovirus exposure and HLA in healthy donors. Repertoires were generated with immunoSEQ multiplex PCR, while TCRdb's copy carries only in-frame clones and drops some. This sample has 150,000 to 200,000 clones, with 75% to 90% found just once. The sequencing sample was made of PBMCs. The source is a boy between 10 and 17 years old in good health and CMV-seronegative. Each CDR3 is given with its conserved first and last residue. A D gene is named only where the DNA matches it firmly. A row's size may be missing; if present it is once, few, many or a size class.

cdr3_aa | cdr3_nt | v_call | clone_size | d_call | j_call
CASSRRAGTGIYEQYF | TGTGCCAGCAGCAGAAGGGCCGGGACTGGGATCTACGAGCAGTACTTC | TRBV7-2 | . | . | TRBJ2-7
CASSSRQTSPDTQYF | TGTGCCAGCAGCTCAAGACAGACCAGTCCAGATACGCAGTATTTT | TRBV7-2 | . | . | TRBJ2-3
CASSSRQGIGQPQHF | TGTGCCAGCAGTTCCCGACAGGGGATTGGGCAGCCCCAGCATTTT | TRBV6-5 | few | TRBD1 | TRBJ1-5
CASSYRGFTEAFF | TGTGCCAGCAGCTACCGGGGGTTCACTGAAGCTTTCTTT | TRBV9 | . | . | TRBJ1-1
CASSVADSNYGYTF | TGTGCCAGCAGCGTCGCCGACAGCAACTATGGCTACACCTTC | TRBV9 | . | . | TRBJ1-2
CASSSSRARTSGSTDTQYF | TGTGCCAGCAGCTCCTCCCGCGCACGGACTAGCGGCAGCACAGATACGCAGTATTTT | TRBV9 | few | TRBD2 | TRBJ2-3
CASSEFGAGNSPLHF | TGTGCCAGCAGTGAATTCGGAGCGGGGAATTCACCCCTCCACTTT | TRBV6-4 | once | . | TRBJ1-6
CASRQSRDNPSISYGYTF | TGTGCCAGCAGGCAAAGCCGGGACAACCCCTCAATTTCCTATGGCTACACCTTC | TRBV7-2 | . | . | TRBJ1-2
CASSTGEKLFF | TGTGCCAGTAGTACGGGTGAAAAACTGTTTTTT | TRBV19 | . | . | TRBJ1-4
CASSQDEQGVTDTQYF | TGCGCCAGCAGCCAAGATGAACAGGGGGTTACAGATACGCAGTATTTT | TRBV4-3 | few | TRBD1 | TRBJ2-3
CAWSSTTYGYTF | TGTGCCTGGAGCTCGACAACCTATGGCTACACCTTC | TRBV30 | . | . | TRBJ1-2
CATSGSTDTQYF | TGCGCGACTAGCGGGAGCACAGATACGCAGTATTTT | TRBV4-1 | . | TRBD2 | TRBJ2-3
CASSHRLGQGIPEAFF | TGTGCCAGCAGCCACCGTCTGGGACAGGGAATCCCTGAAGCTTTCTTT | TRBV5-6 | . | TRBD1 | TRBJ1-1